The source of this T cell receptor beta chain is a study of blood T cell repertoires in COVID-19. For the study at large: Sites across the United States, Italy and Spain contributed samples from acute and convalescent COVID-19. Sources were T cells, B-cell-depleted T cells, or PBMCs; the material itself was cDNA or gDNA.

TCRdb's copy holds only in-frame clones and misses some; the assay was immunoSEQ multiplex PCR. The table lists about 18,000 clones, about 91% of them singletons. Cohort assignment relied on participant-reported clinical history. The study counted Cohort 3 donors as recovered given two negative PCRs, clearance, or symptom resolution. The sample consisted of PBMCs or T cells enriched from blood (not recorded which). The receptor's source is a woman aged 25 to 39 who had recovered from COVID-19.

As DNA, the CDR3 is TGCGCCAGCAGCCAAGCAGGGGGCGAGCAGTACTTC. Residues: CASSQAGGEQYF. J is TRBJ2-7 and V is TRBV4-3, with TRBD1 identical over 7 bases. Per germline, CDR1 LGHNA and CDR2 YSLEER. This CDR3 is built from 12 residues. V gave up 1 base and J gave up 6 bases; unmatched junction bases: 0.